Presented here are 8 T cell receptor beta chains from one specimen sequenced in a study of CD8+ T cells in alopecia areata. cDNA serving as the sequencing template came from extracted, reverse transcribed RNA. Profiled with immunoSEQ multiplex PCR; TCRdb holds only in-frame clones, not every one. The sample includes about 190,000 clones, roughly three fifths seen only once; the top ten take roughly 0.7%. Treatment: oral pan-JAK inhibitor, 5-10 mg twice daily. Here the sequenced sample was CD4+ T cells sorted from blood, taken at week 4, from a patient treated with tofacitinib. These TCRs come from a human donor with alopecia areata.

The chain uses TRBV7-2 and TRBJ2-2, with D unresolved. This CDR3 spans 13 amino acids. Trimming left V 4 bases short and J 6 bases short, with 9 bases between. The germline CDR1 and CDR2 sequences are SGHTA and FQGNSA. CDR3 region: CASSWSRSGELFF. For the CDR3, the DNA is TGTGCCAGCAGCTGGTCGAGGTCCGGGGAGCTGTTTTTT.

This clone occurred once. V gene TRBV19 combines with J gene TRBJ1-2; D perhaps matches TRBD1 (5 bases). The CDR3 spans 14 residues. V lost 5 bases and J 3 bases, leaving 13 bases between the germline ends. CDR1 is LNHDA and CDR2 is SQIVND in the germline V gene (reference sequence). The CDR3 region has the DNA TGTGCCAGTAGTGCGTCCGGGACGGACTATGGCTACACCTTC. It encodes CASSASGTDYGYTF.

This clone was seen only a few times. The chain combines TRBV6-5 with TRBJ1-2; TRBD1 agrees at 10 bases. Looked up from germline, CDR1 is MNHEY and CDR2 is SVGAGI. CDR3 size: 13 residues. V shed 8 bases, J shed 4 bases, and the junction held 4 bases outside the gene matches. The chain's CDR3 is CASGTGDSYGYTF. CDR3 bases: TGTGCCAGCGGGACAGGGGATTCCTATGGCTACACCTTC.

The chain carries TRBV7-2 and TRBJ2-3; 10 nucleotides line up with TRBD1. Germline CDR1 reads SGHTA; CDR2 reads FQGNSA. Unmatched junction bases numbered 13, after V lost 5 bases and J lost 5 bases. The CDR3 covers 17 residues. Here the CDR3 reads CASSAHRQGASRDTQYF. The CDR3 DNA reads as TGTGCCAGCAGCGCCCACCGACAGGGGGCATCGAGAGATACGCAGTATTTT. The variable domain in full, completed from reference TRBV7-2 and TRBJ2-3, reads GAGVSQSPSNKVTEKGKDVELRCDPISGHTALYWYRQSLGQGLEFLIYFQGNSAPDKSGLPSDRFSAERTGGSVSTLTIQRTQQEDSAVYLCASSAHRQGASRDTQYFGPGTRLTVL.

The rearrangement links TRBV30 to TRBJ2-7; TRBD2 agrees at 9 bases. Germline lookup yields CDR1 GTSNPN and CDR2 SVGIG (reference sequence). The trim removed 3 bases at V and 2 bases at J, leaving 2 bases unmatched. There are 13 residues in the CDR3. The CDR3 DNA reads as TGTGCCTGGAGATTAGCGGGGGCCTACGAGCAGTACTTC. It specifies CAWRLAGAYEQYF. Complete variable domain (other parts from reference TRBV30 and TRBJ2-7): SQTIHQWPATLVQPVGSPLSLECTVEGTSNPNLYWYRQAAGRGLQLLFYSVGIGQISSEVPQNLSASRPQDRQFILSSKKLLLSDSGFYLCAWRLAGAYEQYFGPGTRLTVT.

The genes are TRBV30 and TRBJ1-5; TRBD1 is a possible D gene (5 bases). The CDR3 covers 15 residues. Trimming stripped 0 bases from V and 6 bases from J, with 15 bases between. Per the germline V gene, CDR1 is GTSNPN and CDR2 is SVGIG (reference sequence). Here the CDR3 reads CAWSVGIWGAQPQHF. The CDR3 DNA reads as TGTGCCTGGAGTGTTGGTATATGGGGCGCTCAGCCCCAGCATTTT.

V and J are TRBV18 and TRBJ2-7, with 10 bases identical to TRBD1. This CDR3 has 14 amino acids. The junction had 5 bases not matched to a gene; V was cut back by 6 bases and J by 3 bases. Germline values: CDR1 KGHSH, CDR2 LQKENI. In DNA, the CDR3 is TGTGCCAGCTCGCAGGGACAGGGGATCTACGAGCAGTACTTC. This encodes CASSQGQGIYEQYF.

Concerning this clone: Other DNA variants within this sample encode the same CDR3. This chain uses TRBV30 with TRBJ1-5; D not certain. Trimming removed 0 bases from V and 2 bases from J, with 5 bases in between. Germline CDR1 is GTSNPN and CDR2 is SVGIG (reference sequence). The CDR3 contains 13 residues. The CDR3 coding sequence is TGTGCCTGGAGTGTAGGTGGCAATCAGCCCCAGCATTTT. Its protein product is CAWSVGGNQPQHF.